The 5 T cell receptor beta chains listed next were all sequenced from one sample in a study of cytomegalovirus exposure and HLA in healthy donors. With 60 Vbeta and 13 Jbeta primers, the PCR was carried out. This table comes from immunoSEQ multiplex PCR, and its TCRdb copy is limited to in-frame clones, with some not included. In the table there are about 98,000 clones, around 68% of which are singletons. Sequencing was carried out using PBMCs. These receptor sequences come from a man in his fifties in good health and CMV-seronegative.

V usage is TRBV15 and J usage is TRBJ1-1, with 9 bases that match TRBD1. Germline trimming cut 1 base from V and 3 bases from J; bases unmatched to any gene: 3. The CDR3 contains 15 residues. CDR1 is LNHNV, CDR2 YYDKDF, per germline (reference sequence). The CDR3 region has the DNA TGTGCCACCAGCAGAGGAGGGACAGGGTACACTGAAGCTTTCTTT. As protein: CATSRGGTGYTEAFF.

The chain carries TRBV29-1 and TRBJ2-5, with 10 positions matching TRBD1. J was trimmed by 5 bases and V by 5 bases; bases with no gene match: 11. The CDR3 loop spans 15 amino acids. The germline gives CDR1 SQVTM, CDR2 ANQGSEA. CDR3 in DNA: TGCAGCGTTTGGAAAAAGGGGACAGGGGACGAGACCCAGTACTTC. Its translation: CSVWKKGTGDETQYF.

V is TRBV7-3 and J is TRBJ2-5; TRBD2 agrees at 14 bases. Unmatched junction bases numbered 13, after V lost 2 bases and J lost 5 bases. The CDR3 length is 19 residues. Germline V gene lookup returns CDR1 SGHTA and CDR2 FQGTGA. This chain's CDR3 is CASSLLSPGLAGARETQYF. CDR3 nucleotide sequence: TGTGCCAGCAGCTTACTGTCGCCGGGACTAGCGGGAGCTCGGGAGACCCAGTACTTC.

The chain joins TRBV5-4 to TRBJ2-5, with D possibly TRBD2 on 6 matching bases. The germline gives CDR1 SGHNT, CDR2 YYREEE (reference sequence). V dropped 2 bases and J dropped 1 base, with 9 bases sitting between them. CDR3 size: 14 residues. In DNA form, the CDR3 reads TGTGCCAGCAGCTTAGCGGGCAGCCAAGAGACCCAGTACTTC. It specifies CASSLAGSQETQYF.

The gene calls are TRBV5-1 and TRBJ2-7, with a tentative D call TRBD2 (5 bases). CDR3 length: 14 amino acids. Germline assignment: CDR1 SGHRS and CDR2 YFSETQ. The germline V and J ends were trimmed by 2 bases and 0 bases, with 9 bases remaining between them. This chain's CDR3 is CASSFRADSYEQYF. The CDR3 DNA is TGCGCCAGCAGCTTTCGAGCGGACTCCTACGAGCAGTACTTC.